This T cell receptor (beta chain) was profiled in a study of metastatic and nonmetastatic thyroid tumors. For the study at large: Repertoire comparison spanned blood and tumor or nodule tissue of malignant and benign thyroid patients.

Many counts were recorded for this clone. Thyroid surgery was performed in patients who had received no treatment beforehand. Original methodology: Variation in CDR3 across clinicopathological groups served as the basis for constructing a distant-metastasis classifier in papillary thyroid cancer. Through MiXCR, TCRdb re-clonotyped the PCR reads. The V and J calls were not made by the authors but by TCRdb's processing. Of tens of thousands of clones listed, 4% to 5% were seen once; the top ten hold 7.5% to 10%. Trimming pared 1 base from V and 10 bases from J, leaving 8 bases between. The CDR3 contains 11 residues. Germline V CDR1 and CDR2: DFQATT, SNEGSKA (reference sequence).

The sequence was obtained from a female donor with papillary thyroid cancer or a benign thyroid nodule (not recorded which). Some clones in this sample may be carry-over from other donors' samples. Sequencing input: blood. The rearrangement uses TRBV20-1 and TRBJ2-1; D is unclear. CDR3 protein: CSARVRSEQFF. CDR3 nucleotide sequence: TGCAGTGCTAGAGTCCGGTCGGAGCAGTTCTTC.